A selection of T cell receptor beta chains follows, all from one sample in a study of blood T cell repertoires in COVID-19. Sequencing was performed with immunoSEQ multiplex PCR; in TCRdb, only in-frame clones are kept and a portion is missing. The sample lists over 200,000 clones, around nine tenths occurring once. The material sequenced was peripheral blood. The origin of the receptors is a woman in her sixties or seventies with acute or convalescent COVID-19. The CDR3 runs from the conserved cysteine through the conserved F or W. The order of the fields is V gene, J gene, clone size, D gene, CDR3 DNA, CDR3 protein. A D gene is named only where the DNA matches it firmly. Size is omitted from some rows. Given values are once, few, many or a class for expanded clones.

TRBV7-2	TRBJ2-3	-	-	TGTGCCAGCAGCCGCAGGGGCCCCCTGGATACGCAGTATTTT	CASSRRGPLDTQYF
TRBV7-2	TRBJ1-4	-	-	TGTGCCAGCAGCACCTCAGGGTCCACTAATGAAAAACTGTTTTTT	CASSTSGSTNEKLFF
TRBV3-1/TRBV3-2	TRBJ2-7	few	TRBD2	TGTGCCAGCAGCCTACGACTAGCGGTTCGGAACGAGCAGTACTTC	CASSLRLAVRNEQYF
TRBV19	TRBJ1-5	many	-	TGTGCCAGTCACAAACAGGCGTATAGCAATCAGCCCCAGCATTTT	CASHKQAYSNQPQHF
TRBV21-1	TRBJ1-1	-	-	TGTGCCAGCAGCAAACGCTGGAGGGCGTGTAGGGTAAAGAACACTGAAGCTTTCTTT	CASSKRWRACRVKNTEAFF
TRBV5-1	TRBJ2-3	-	-	TGCGCCAGCAGCTTGGTTCCGGGAATAGATACGCAGTATTTT	CASSLVPGIDTQYF
TRBV5-1	TRBJ1-3	-	-	TGCGCCAGCTCGGTCCTTTCTGGAAACACCATATATTTT	CASSVLSGNTIYF
TRBV27	TRBJ1-6	-	TRBD1	TGTGCCAGCAGTAGGTGGGACAGGGGGAATTCACCCCTCCACTTT	CASSRWDRGNSPLHF
TRBV7-6	TRBJ2-2	few	TRBD1	TGTGCCAGCAGCTACACCGGGACAGTGAACACCGGGGAGCTGTTTTTT	CASSYTGTVNTGELFF
TRBV9	TRBJ2-3	-	TRBD1	TGTGCCAGCAGCGTAGCGGGACAGGGGGTGGGAGATACGCAGTATTTT	CASSVAGQGVGDTQYF